Listed below are T cell receptor beta chains from one sample, sequenced in a study of T cell repertoires in cytomegalovirus infection. TCRdb reprocessed the reads via MiXCR and lists one record per CDR3 protein. Among 100,000 to 150,000 distinct CDR3 sequences listed, 7.5% to 9% were seen once. The sequencing input was PBMCs. All receptors come from a human donor in good health (CMV status not recorded). Some clones in this sample may be carry-over from other donors' samples. Both conserved end residues are part of each CDR3. D genes are given only for firm matches. A row's size may be missing; if present it is once, few, many or a size class.

length	V	D	size	J	DNA	CDR3
12	TRBV29-1	-	many	TRBJ2-7	TGCAGCGTTGAAGATCGGACAGTTAAGCAGTACTTC	CSVEDRTVKQYF
16	TRBV2	TRBD2	few	TRBJ2-1	TGTGCCAGCAGTGGATCTAGCGGGGGGGCCCAGAATGAGCAGTTCTTC	CASSGSSGGAQNEQFF
18	TRBV7-2	TRBD2	many	TRBJ2-5	TGTGCCAGCAGCTCCGGACTAGCGGGGGGGCCTGTTTTCGAGACCCAGTACTTC	CASSSGLAGGPVFETQYF
14	TRBV7-2	-	many	TRBJ1-1	TGTGCCAGCAGCTTAGAAGGGCGCACGGCTGAAGCTTTCTTT	CASSLEGRTAEAFF
16	TRBV5-1	TRBD1	-	TRBJ1-6	TGCGCCAGCAGCTTGGGGCAGGGGGCGTCTAATTCACCCCTCCACTTT	CASSLGQGASNSPLHF
18	TRBV28	TRBD2	many	TRBJ2-3	TGTGCCAGCAGTCCGATCTCAGCGGGGGGCAGAAGCACAGATACGCAGTATTTT	CASSPISAGGRSTDTQYF
16	TRBV6-5	TRBD1	many	TRBJ1-4	TGTGCCAGCAGTTACTCGAACGTAGGGGGCAGCGGAAAACTGTTTTTT	CASSYSNVGGSGKLFF
13	TRBV20-1	-	few	TRBJ1-1	TGCAGTGCAAATGGTCGGGTCAGCACTGAAGCTTTCTTT	CSANGRVSTEAFF
15	TRBV19	-	many	TRBJ1-1	TGTGCCAGTAGTCTGTCAGGAGGCCGGAACACTGAAGCTTTCTTT	CASSLSGGRNTEAFF
12	TRBV25-1	-	-	TRBJ1-2	TGTGCCAGCAGCAGGGAGGCCTATGGCTACACCTTC	CASSREAYGYTF
11	TRBV12-3/TRBV12-4	-	many	TRBJ2-4	TGTGCCAGCTGGCGGGGAAACATTCAGTACTTC	CASWRGNIQYF
14	TRBV29-1	-	few	TRBJ2-3	TGCAGCGTTGAAACCGGTATGCGCACAGATACGCAGTATTTT	CSVETGMRTDTQYF
12	TRBV2	-	many	TRBJ2-7	TGTGCCAGCAGTGAAGTCAGCTACGAGCAGTACTTC	CASSEVSYEQYF
14	TRBV5-1	-	-	TRBJ2-7	TGCGCCAGCACTAAGGGGGGCGAGGGCTACGAGCAGTACTTC	CASTKGGEGYEQYF
13	TRBV5-4	-	many	TRBJ2-7	TGTGCCAGCAGACGAAGGGACTCCTACGAGCAGTACTTC	CASRRRDSYEQYF
17	TRBV7-2	TRBD2	many	TRBJ2-3	TGTGCCAGCAGCTTGGGACTAGCGGGGGGGCGCACAGATACGCAGTATTTT	CASSLGLAGGRTDTQYF
12	TRBV29-1	TRBD1	few	TRBJ2-7	TGCAGCGTCGGACAGGGGGGATTTGGGCAGTACTTC	CSVGQGGFGQYF
14	TRBV12-3/TRBV12-4	TRBD1	-	TRBJ2-1	TGTGCCAGCAGTTTAAGGACAGGGAACAATGAGCAGTTCTTC	CASSLRTGNNEQFF
13	TRBV29-1	-	few	TRBJ2-7	TGCAGCGTCGGCCCTAACAGGGTGGGAGAGCAGTACTTC	CSVGPNRVGEQYF
11	TRBV14	-	few	TRBJ1-1	TGTGCCAGCAGCCAAGAGGGGGAAGCTTTCTTT	CASSQEGEAFF
14	TRBV12-3/TRBV12-4	-	-	TRBJ1-2	TGTGCCAGCAGTTTTTTCCCACAGAACTATGGCTACACCTTC	CASSFFPQNYGYTF
12	TRBV20-1	-	-	TRBJ2-5	TGCAGTGCCCGGACGGGGCAAGAGACCCAGTACTTC	CSARTGQETQYF
14	TRBV2	-	many	TRBJ1-3	TGTGCCAGCAGTAAGGACCGAGGAGGAAACACCATATATTTT	CASSKDRGGNTIYF
17	TRBV7-6	-	many	TRBJ2-3	TGTGCCAGCAGCTTAGATACCCGGGGGCTGAGCACAGATACGCAGTATTTT	CASSLDTRGLSTDTQYF
11	TRBV29-1	-	many	TRBJ1-1	TGCAGCGTTGGTGGGGTGCTTGAAGCTTTCTTT	CSVGGVLEAFF
10	TRBV11-2	-	many	TRBJ1-5	TGTGCCAGCAGTTGTCAGCCCCAGCATTTT	CASSCQPQHF
12	TRBV19	-	many	TRBJ1-1	TGTGCCAGTAGTCAACAGGGAACTGAAGCTTTCTTT	CASSQQGTEAFF
14	TRBV2	-	many	TRBJ2-2	TGTGCCAGCAGTGAATTCGTTTCCACCGGGGAGCTGTTTTTT	CASSEFVSTGELFF
14	TRBV29-1	-	many	TRBJ1-1	TGCAGCGTTGAGGAGAGGGTTATGAACACTGAAGCTTTCTTT	CSVEERVMNTEAFF
16	TRBV6-2/TRBV6-3	-	few	TRBJ1-3	TGTGCCAGCAGTTACGGGCGCCGGAACTCTGGAAACACCATATATTTT	CASSYGRRNSGNTIYF
13	TRBV7-6	TRBD1	-	TRBJ1-1	TGTGCCAGCAGCCGAGGACAGGACACTGAAGCTTTCTTT	CASSRGQDTEAFF
14	TRBV2	TRBD2	many	TRBJ2-1	TGTGCCAGCAGAGCGGGACTAGACTACAATGAGCAGTTCTTC	CASRAGLDYNEQFF
14	TRBV2	TRBD1	-	TRBJ1-6	TGTGCCAGCAGATGGGACAGGGGAGATTCACCCCTCCACTTT	CASRWDRGDSPLHF
15	TRBV14	TRBD1	many	TRBJ1-2	TGTGCCAGCAGCCAAGTGTCAGGGGGCTACTATGGCTACACCTTC	CASSQVSGGYYGYTF
15	TRBV7-2	-	-	TRBJ1-2	TGTGCCAGCAGCAAGGACCCCACTTGGAACTATGGCTACACCTTC	CASSKDPTWNYGYTF
14	TRBV7-2	-	many	TRBJ2-1	TGTGCCAGCAGCTCGTCCGCACTAGAAAATGAGCAGTTCTTC	CASSSSALENEQFF
16	TRBV6-2/TRBV6-3	TRBD1	-	TRBJ2-2	TGTGCCAGCAGTCCACGGACAGGGCTGGGCACCGGGGAGCTGTTTTTT	CASSPRTGLGTGELFF
15	TRBV6-5	-	many	TRBJ2-2	TGTGCCAGCAGTGCGAGGGGACTTAACACCGGGGAGCTGTTTTTT	CASSARGLNTGELFF
16	TRBV2	TRBD2	few	TRBJ2-1	TGTGCCAGCAGAACTCTCCGACTAGCGGGGGGCAATGAGCAGTTCTTC	CASRTLRLAGGNEQFF
13	TRBV2	TRBD1	few	TRBJ1-4	TGTGCCACCTCGGACAGGGTAGCTGAAAAACTGTTTTTT	CATSDRVAEKLFF
15	TRBV20-1	TRBD1	many	TRBJ1-5	TGCAGTGCTAGAGATCACGGACAGGGCGGTCAGCCCCAGCATTTT	CSARDHGQGGQPQHF
15	TRBV11-3	-	-	TRBJ2-1	TGTGCCAGCAGCTTAAGGCTAGCAGGCCACAATGAGCAGTTCTTC	CASSLRLAGHNEQFF
12	TRBV7-2	-	many	TRBJ1-2	TGTGCCAGCAGCCCGGACACCTATGGCTACACCTTC	CASSPDTYGYTF
15	TRBV20-1	-	-	TRBJ2-3	TGCAGCGCACGGGGGGAGGGGGCGCCGCCAGATACGCAGTATTTT	CSARGEGAPPDTQYF
15	TRBV5-4	TRBD1	many	TRBJ1-4	TGTGCCAGCAGCGCTACAGGGGCAACTAATGAAAAACTGTTTTTT	CASSATGATNEKLFF
13	TRBV7-8	-	many	TRBJ2-3	TGTGCCAGCAGCTTCTCTCCCACAGATACGCAGTATTTT	CASSFSPTDTQYF
14	TRBV19	-	many	TRBJ2-1	TGTGCCAGTAGTATACCCGGGAGATACAATGAGCAGTTCTTC	CASSIPGRYNEQFF
13	TRBV7-2	-	many	TRBJ1-4	TGTGCCAGCAGCTTAGGGCCCATTGAAAAACTGTTTTTT	CASSLGPIEKLFF
12	TRBV28	-	few	TRBJ1-2	TGTGCCAGCGGGGGTGGAGGTTATGGCTACACCTTC	CASGGGGYGYTF
14	TRBV6-5	TRBD1	-	TRBJ2-5	TGTGCCAGCAGTCGACAGGGGACGGTAACGACCCAGTACTTC	CASSRQGTVTTQYF
14	TRBV7-2	TRBD1	many	TRBJ2-1	TGTGCCAGCAGCGTGGGACAGGGTGGGAATGAGCAGTTCTTC	CASSVGQGGNEQFF
16	TRBV11-2	TRBD1	many	TRBJ2-3	TGTGCCAGCAGCCCTCCGGGACAGGGTCGAACCAATACGCAGTATTTT	CASSPPGQGRTNTQYF
15	TRBV7-9	TRBD1	-	TRBJ1-6	TGTGCCAGCAGCCTACCGGGACAGCCTAATTCACCCCTCCACTTT	CASSLPGQPNSPLHF
18	TRBV30	-	few	TRBJ2-3	TGTGCCTGGAGTGGAGGTTTTTGGACCGGCGGGTTCACAGATACGCAGTATTTT	CAWSGGFWTGGFTDTQYF